This entry lists 24 T cell receptor beta chains sequenced from one sample in a study of blood T cells in healthy people across ages. Sample-barcoded 5' priming and a J-beta primer mix drove a second PCR of about 7 to 11 cycles. One entry per CDR3 protein, called by TCRdb with MiXCR from the 5' RACE reads. The repertoire holds roughly 1,700,000 distinct CDR3 sequences, with about 28% as singletons. Specimen: blood. These receptor sequences come from a woman under 40 in good health.

Many counts were recorded for this clonotype. This chain connects TRBV3-1 to TRBJ2-7; 8 bases are shared with TRBD2. The length of the CDR3 is 16 residues. Germline assignment: CDR1 LGHDT and CDR2 YNNKEL (reference sequence). The ends lost 4 bases at V and 6 bases at J; junction bases unmatched: 14. The CDR3 sequence is CASSLSGGAGVPEQYF. The CDR3 DNA sequence: TGTGCCAGCAGCCTCTCGGGGGGAGCGGGAGTCCCCGAGCAGTACTTC.

This clonotype was seen repeatedly, ten times or more. The chain joins TRBV20-1 to TRBJ2-6; a possible D gene is TRBD2 (7 bases). Germline assignment: CDR1 DFQATT and CDR2 SNEGSKA (reference sequence). The V end lost 3 bases, the J end lost 6 bases, and 15 bases lay between the germline ends. CDR3 length equals 15 residues. CDR3 protein: CSASPGGLQANVLTF. The DNA of the CDR3 is TGCAGTGCTAGTCCGGGGGGCCTACAGGCCAACGTCCTGACTTTC.

The rearrangement joins TRBV11-2 to TRBJ1-2, with 7 bases matching TRBD1. This CDR3 is 14 amino acids long. Germline V gene sequence: CDR1 SGHAT, CDR2 FQNNGV. Unmatched junction bases numbered 7, after V lost 3 bases and J lost 6 bases. This CDR3 is CASSLTGMADGYTF. The CDR3 coding sequence is TGTGCCAGCAGCTTGACAGGGATGGCTGATGGCTACACCTTC.

This rearrangement joins TRBV10-3 to TRBJ2-3, with 10 bases that match TRBD1. The CDR3 length is 16 residues. Unmatched junction bases numbered 4, after V lost 3 bases and J lost 1 base. Germline values: CDR1 ENHRY, CDR2 SYGVKD. CDR3 loop: CAISETGTGGTDTQYF. The CDR3 DNA is TGTGCCATCAGTGAAACCGGGACAGGGGGCACAGATACGCAGTATTTT.

This chain uses TRBV4-1 with TRBJ2-4, with D uncertain. V was pared by 0 bases and J by 0 bases, with 9 bases between. CDR1 MGHRA and CDR2 YSYEKL come from the germline V gene. The CDR3 extends over 16 amino acids. The CDR3 DNA reads as TGCGCCAGCAGCCAAGATGCCAACCGAGCCAAAAACATTCAGTACTTC. It yields the protein CASSQDANRAKNIQYF.

About this clonotype itself: A read error may explain this, as a much larger clone is one base away. The chain links TRBV20-1 to TRBJ2-5; a weak D match, TRBD2 (6 bases). Germline CDR1 is DFQATT and CDR2 is SNEGSKA (reference sequence). V lost 5 bases and J lost 11, with 30 bases in between. The CDR3 covers 16 residues. CDR3 amino acids: CSAPGPRRRDFNEQYF. Written as DNA, the CDR3 is TGCAGTGCTCCCGGCCCCCGCCGGAGGGACTTTAATGAGCAGTACTTC.

The DNA of the CDR3 is TGTGCCAGCAGCTCGTCTCCGGGACAGGGGTGGGAGACCCAGTACTTC. Its protein is CASSSSPGQGWETQYF. The chain joins TRBV7-2 to TRBJ2-5; TRBD1 aligns across 10 bases. The J segment lost 5 bases and the V segment lost 4 bases, leaving 10 bases of the junction unmatched. Germline V CDR1 and CDR2: SGHTA, FQGNSA. The CDR3 extends over 16 amino acids. Drawing the rest from reference TRBV7-2 and TRBJ2-5, the complete variable domain is GAGVSQSPSNKVTEKGKDVELRCDPISGHTALYWYRQSLGQGLEFLIYFQGNSAPDKSGLPSDRFSAERTGGSVSTLTIQRTQQEDSAVYLCASSSSPGQGWETQYFGPGTRLLVL.

This clonotype was counted at least ten times. The chain employs TRBV29-1 and TRBJ2-7; 8 nucleotides agree with TRBD1. Trimming cost V 4 bases and J 4 bases; bases outside gene matches: 6. The germline V gene encodes CDR1 SQVTM and CDR2 ANQGSEA. The CDR3 is made up of 13 amino acids. CDR3 region: CSVARGPLYEQYF. The CDR3 DNA sequence: TGCAGCGTTGCCAGGGGGCCTCTGTACGAGCAGTACTTC.

V and J are TRBV21-1 and TRBJ2-7; the table's D gene call, TRBD2, was not cross checked with the DNA. TRBV21-1 is tagged as a pseudogene. The length of the CDR3 is 18 residues. This CDR3 reads CASSKEGLRGGDSYEQYF. The CDR3 DNA reads TGTGCCAGCAGCAAAGAGGGCCTGCGCGGGGGGGATTCCTACGAGCAGTACTTC.

This clonotype was found many times. The chain uses TRBV29-1 and TRBJ2-7; 9 bases map to TRBD2. V lost 1 base and J lost 0; bases outside the gene matches: 7. Germline loops: CDR1 SQVTM, CDR2 ANQGSEA. The length of the CDR3 is 16 residues. CDR3 in DNA: TGCAGCGTTGAAGGGGCTAGCGGGACCAGCTCCTACGAGCAGTACTTC. This sequence encodes CSVEGASGTSSYEQYF.

There are a few counts of this clonotype. The rearrangement joins TRBV2 to TRBJ2-7; a weak D match, TRBD1 (5 bases). This CDR3 is built from 14 residues. The germline gives CDR1 SNHLY, CDR2 FYNNEI. Between the trimmed V and J ends, which lost 6 bases and 1 base, there was a span of 13 bases. The CDR3 is CASSKGLGSYEQYF. The CDR3, as DNA: TGTGCCAGCAGCAAGGGGTTGGGTTCCTACGAGCAGTACTTC.

About this clonotype itself: A read error may account for a junction end that differs from germline. The rearrangement joins TRBV2 to TRBJ2-2; the D gene is possibly TRBD2 (6 bases). Germline V gene lookup returns CDR1 SNHLY and CDR2 FYNNEI. The CDR3 runs 16 residues. The CDR3 is CAGSAEGSGNTGELFF. CDR3 DNA sequence: TGTGCCGGCAGTGCAGAGGGTAGCGGGAACACCGGGGAGCTGTTTTTT.

The chain uses TRBV12-3 or TRBV12-4 and TRBJ2-6; D perhaps matches TRBD1 (6 bases). V lost 4 bases and J 2 bases, leaving 12 bases between the germline ends. The CDR3 is 16 amino acids. The CDR3: CASSSTGLPGANVLTF. The CDR3 DNA sequence: TGTGCCAGCAGTTCAACAGGGTTACCTGGGGCCAACGTCCTGACTTTC.

This chain connects TRBV24-1 to TRBJ2-6, with 8 bases matching TRBD2. CDR3 length equals 21 residues. Germline CDR1 KGHDR, CDR2 SFDVKD. V lost 11 bases and J lost 0; bases outside the gene matches: 23. CDR3 nucleotides: TGTGCCAGGCGACCACCCCAACCCGGGGCGGGAGGTTACTCTGGGGCCAACGTCCTGACTTTC. It encodes CARRPPQPGAGGYSGANVLTF.

This clonotype appeared many times. The chain employs TRBV6-2 or TRBV6-3 and TRBJ1-5; a weak D match, TRBD1 (5 bases). The germline V gene encodes CDR1 MNHEY and CDR2 SVGEGT. Trimming removed 5 bases at V and 3 bases at J, with 14 bases between. This CDR3 spans 15 amino acids. The CDR3 here is CASSSIRGNNQPQHF. CDR3 nucleotides: TGTGCCAGCAGTAGTATCCGGGGCAACAATCAGCCCCAGCATTTT.

V is TRBV20-1 and J is TRBJ2-5, with a possible D match to TRBD1 (5 bases). V shed 5 bases and J shed 6 bases, with 16 bases lying between them. Germline V CDR1 and CDR2: DFQATT, SNEGSKA (reference sequence). The CDR3 consists of 13 residues. CDR3 amino acids: CSAQGDTTQTQYF. For the CDR3, the DNA is TGCAGTGCTCAAGGGGATACGACGCAGACCCAGTACTTC.

This chain connects TRBV11-2 to TRBJ2-1; 7 bases are a match to TRBD2. The CDR3 sequence is 15 residues long. V lost 1 base and J lost 5; bases outside the gene matches: 5. Germline CDR1 reads SGHAT; CDR2 reads FQNNGV. The CDR3 DNA is TGTGCCAGCAGCTTAGCTAGCGGAGAAAACAATGAGCAGTTCTTC. Its protein is CASSLASGENNEQFF.

This clonotype was observed a handful of times. The gene calls are TRBV5-1 and TRBJ2-6; no definite D call. This CDR3 has 18 amino acids. Germline V gene lookup returns CDR1 SGHRS and CDR2 YFSETQ. V was clipped by 0 bases and J by 0 bases, with 13 bases between them. In nucleotides, the CDR3 is TGCGCCAGCAGCTTGGTATCGGCTTCTATCTCTGGGGCCAACGTCCTGACTTTC. It is translated as CASSLVSASISGANVLTF.

This chain links TRBV5-1 with TRBJ2-3, with D possibly being TRBD1 (6 bases). The germline V gene has CDR1 SGHRS and CDR2 YFSETQ. The CDR3 is 15 residues long. V was trimmed by 6 bases and J by 0 bases, leaving 14 bases between them. CDR3: CASTSDRISTDTQYF. The CDR3 DNA follows: TGCGCCAGCACCTCGGACAGAATTAGCACAGATACGCAGTATTTT. The full variable domain, rest sourced from reference TRBV5-1 and TRBJ2-3, is KAGVTQTPRYLIKTRGQQVTLSCSPISGHRSVSWYQQTPGQGLQFLFEYFSETQRNKGNFPGRFSGRQFSNSRSEMNVSTLELGDSALYLCASTSDRISTDTQYFGPGTRLTVL.

Comment on this clonotype: Relative to the germline gene, one junction end is altered; a read error may explain this. This chain links TRBV7-9 with TRBJ2-1, with TRBD2 identical over 10 bases. The CDR3 is 16 amino acids. The germline CDR1 and CDR2 sequences are SEHNR and FQNEAQ (reference sequence). The CDR3 sequence is CVSSLFSGRTYNEQFF. The CDR3 region has the DNA TGTGTCAGCAGCTTATTTAGCGGGAGGACCTACAATGAGCAGTTCTTC.

This clonotype was seen only once. This chain connects TRBV28 to TRBJ2-1, with 11 bases lining up with TRBD2. Germline V CDR1 and CDR2: MDHEN, SYDVKM. J was trimmed by 2 bases and V by 5 bases; bases with no gene match: 5. This CDR3 has 16 residues. CDR3 sequence: CASSDIAGGPYNEQFF. Here the CDR3 DNA reads TGTGCCAGCAGTGATATAGCGGGGGGGCCCTACAATGAGCAGTTCTTC.

A remark on this clonotype: One end of the junction fails to match germline, which may point to a read error. This chain links TRBV5-5 with TRBJ1-4; TRBD1 agrees at 11 bases. Germline V gene sequence: CDR1 SGHKS, CDR2 YYEKEE (reference sequence). The length of the CDR3 is 15 residues. The CDR3 DNA reads as TGTGCCAGCAGCAGGACAGGGGGCAGCGATGAAGAACTGTTTTTT. Translated: CASSRTGGSDEELFF.

At least ten counts were recorded for this clonotype. V and J are TRBV10-3 and TRBJ1-2; D may be TRBD1 (5 bases). Germline V gene lookup returns CDR1 ENHRY and CDR2 SYGVKD. V lost 0 bases, J lost 13 bases, and 15 bases lay in between. The CDR3 spans 13 residues. CDR3 sequence (DNA): TGTGCCATCAGTGAGTCCTTTTCCAGGGAAGGCACCTTC. It is translated as CAISESFSREGTF.

This clonotype appeared many times. V gene TRBV20-1 combines with J gene TRBJ2-7; a possible D gene is TRBD2 (6 bases). The CDR3 sequence is 13 residues long. Germline V gene data show CDR1 as DFQATT and CDR2 as SNEGSKA (reference sequence). V lost 0 bases, J lost 2 bases, and 8 bases lay in between. CDR3 in DNA: TGCAGTGCTAGAGAAGCGGGCACCTACGAGCAGTACTTC. Translation gives CSAREAGTYEQYF.